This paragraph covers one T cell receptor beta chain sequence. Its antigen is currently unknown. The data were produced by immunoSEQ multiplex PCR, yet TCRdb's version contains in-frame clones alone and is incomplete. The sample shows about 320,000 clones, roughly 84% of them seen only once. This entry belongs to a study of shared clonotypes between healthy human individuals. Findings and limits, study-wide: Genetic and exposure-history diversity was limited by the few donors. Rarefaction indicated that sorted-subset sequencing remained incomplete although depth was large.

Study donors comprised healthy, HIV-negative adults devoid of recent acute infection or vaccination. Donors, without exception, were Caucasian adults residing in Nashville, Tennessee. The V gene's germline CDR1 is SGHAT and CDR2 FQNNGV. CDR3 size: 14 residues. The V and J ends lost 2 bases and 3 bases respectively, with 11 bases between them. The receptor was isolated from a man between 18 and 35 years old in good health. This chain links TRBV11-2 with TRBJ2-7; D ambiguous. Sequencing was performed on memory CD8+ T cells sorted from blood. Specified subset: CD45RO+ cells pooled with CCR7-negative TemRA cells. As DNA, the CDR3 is TGTGCCAGCAGCTTAATGGGCCAGAACTACGAGCAGTACTTC. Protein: CASSLMGQNYEQYF.